The 5 T cell receptor beta chains below come from one sample, sequenced in a study of blood T cells in healthy people across ages. Alongside a J-beta primer mix, a sample-barcoded 5' primer served in a second PCR lasting about 7 to 11 cycles. TCRdb processed the 5' RACE reads anew with MiXCR; each CDR3 protein has one entry. The table has 1.5 million to 2 million distinct CDR3 sequences, around 40% seen once. Input material: blood. These receptors were obtained from a human donor in good health.

This clonotype came up a few times. The J gene is TRBJ2-1, the V gene TRBV5-6; 11 nucleotides match TRBD1. Trimming took 3 bases from V and 3 from J; bases not matched to a gene: 5. The CDR3 contains 16 residues. Per germline, CDR1 SGHDT and CDR2 YYEEEE. CDR3 coding DNA: TGTGCCAGCAGCTACGGACAGGGGGCCGGCTACAATGAGCAGTTCTTC. Translation: CASSYGQGAGYNEQFF.

This clonotype was observed a handful of times. The rearrangement joins TRBV24-1 to TRBJ2-3; D remains unclear. This CDR3 has 15 residues. In germline, CDR1 is KGHDR, CDR2 SFDVKD. The V end was cut by 0 bases, the J end by 2 bases, with 8 bases between. The CDR3 here is CATSDLGVYTDTQYF. CDR3 bases: TGTGCCACCAGTGATTTGGGGGTCTACACAGATACGCAGTATTTT.

This clonotype was picked up a small number of times. V usage is TRBV29-1 and J usage is TRBJ2-2; D may be TRBD1 (6 bases). Germline V gene lookup returns CDR1 SQVTM and CDR2 ANQGSEA. The CDR3 is made up of 13 amino acids. V dropped 6 bases and J dropped 4 bases, with 12 bases sitting between them. This chain's CDR3 is CSVGQWGTGELFF. The CDR3 DNA reads as TGCAGCGTCGGACAGTGGGGCACCGGGGAGCTGTTTTTT.

The V gene is TRBV12-3 or TRBV12-4, the J gene TRBJ2-3, with 10 bases aligning to TRBD2. V lost 7 bases and J lost 2; bases outside the gene matches: 6. The CDR3 consists of 15 residues. The CDR3 sequence is CASILLAGFTDTQYF. In DNA, the CDR3 is TGTGCCAGCATTCTACTAGCGGGGTTCACAGATACGCAGTATTTT.

The CDR3 is CATSDPATSGETQYF. CDR3 nucleotides: TGTGCCACCAGTGACCCCGCGACTAGCGGAGAGACCCAGTACTTC. The chain is built from TRBV24-1 and TRBJ2-5; 9 bases map to TRBD2. CDR1 KGHDR and CDR2 SFDVKD come from the germline V gene. CDR3 length: 15 amino acids. V trimming: 4 bases; J trimming: 4 bases; junction bases outside the gene matches: 6.